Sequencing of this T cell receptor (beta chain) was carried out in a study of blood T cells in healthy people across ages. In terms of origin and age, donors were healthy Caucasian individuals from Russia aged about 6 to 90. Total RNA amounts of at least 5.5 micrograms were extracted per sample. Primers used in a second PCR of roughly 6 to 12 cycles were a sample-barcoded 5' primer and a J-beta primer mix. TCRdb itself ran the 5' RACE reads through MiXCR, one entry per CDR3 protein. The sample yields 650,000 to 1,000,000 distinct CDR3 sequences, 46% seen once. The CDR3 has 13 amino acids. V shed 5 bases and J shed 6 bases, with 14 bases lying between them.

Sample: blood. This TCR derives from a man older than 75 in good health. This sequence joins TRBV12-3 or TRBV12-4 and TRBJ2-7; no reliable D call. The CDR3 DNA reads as TGTGCCAGCAGTCTAAAGACCACCTCCGAGCAGTACTTC. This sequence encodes CASSLKTTSEQYF.